Listed here are 30 T cell receptor beta chains from one sample, sequenced in a study of CXCR3-negative and CXCR3-positive naive CD8 T cells. Study conclusions and caveats: Naive CXCR3-positive cells had TRB CDR3s more hydrophobic than those of CXCR3-negative naive cells.

Researchers prepared the TRB cDNA libraries using 5' RACE with UMI labels. TCRdb reprocessed the 5' RACE reads and reports one entry per CDR3 protein, with no DNA. Here the sample table reports roughly 110,000 distinct CDR3 sequences. Their specific antigens are unknown. Sequenced: naive CXCR3+ CD8+ T cells from blood. Subset reported: CD45RO-CCR7+CD27+CD95- naive CD8+ T cells expressing CXCR3 (TNR3+). All receptors derive from a human donor in good health. Some clones in this sample may be carry-over from other donors' samples.

The chain couples TRBV29-1 to TRBJ1-4. The germline gives CDR1 SQVTM, CDR2 ANQGSEA. There are 13 residues in the CDR3. Here the CDR3 reads CSVDLGTNEKLFF.

The chain carries TRBV10-2 and TRBJ1-1. CDR3 length: 14 amino acids. From germline, CDR1 is WSHSY and CDR2 SAAADI. CDR3 sequence reads: CASSRADPNTEAFF.

The chain carries TRBV7-6 and TRBJ2-5. Germline CDR1 and CDR2: SGHVS and FNYEAQ. The CDR3 loop spans 16 amino acids. The CDR3 protein is CASSLNSESAQETQYF.

The J gene is TRBJ2-7, the V gene TRBV13; lacking DNA, the TRBD1 call made by TCRdb goes unchecked. From germline, CDR1 is PRHDT and CDR2 FYEKMQ (reference sequence). The CDR3 totals 14 residues. CDR3 in amino acids: CASSAGQGADEQYF.

The chain links TRBV19 to TRBJ1-5; checking the TCRdb D call of TRBD1 is not possible without DNA. Germline CDR1 is LNHDA and CDR2 is SQIVND (reference sequence). CDR3 length: 15 amino acids. The CDR3 sequence is CASSPGVYGNQPQHF.

The chain has TRBV6-5 and TRBJ1-1; there is no DNA to check the TCRdb D call of TRBD1. CDR3 size: 14 residues. Germline V lookup: CDR1 MNHEY, CDR2 SVGAGI. The CDR3 is CASSIGPGDTEAFF.

The chain combines TRBV6-2 or TRBV6-3 with TRBJ2-1; TCRdb selects TRBD2, and the lack of DNA leaves this call unchecked. Per the germline V gene, CDR1 is MNHEY and CDR2 is SVGEGT. CDR3 length: 19 residues. The CDR3 spells CASSSLAGCDIPTYNEQFF.

This rearrangement joins TRBV29-1 to TRBJ1-1. Germline CDR1 is SQVTM and CDR2 is ANQGSEA. This CDR3 contains 13 residues. CDR3: CSVEVVGNTEAFF. Combining the CDR3 with reference TRBV29-1 and TRBJ1-1 gives the whole variable domain SAVISQKPSRDICQRGTSLTIQCQVDSQVTMMFWYRQQPGQSLTLIATANQGSEATYESGFVIDKFPISRPNLTFSTLTVSNMSPEDSSIYLCSVEVVGNTEAFFGQGTRLTVV.

The chain links TRBV3-1 to TRBJ2-5; without DNA, the TCRdb call of TRBD2 cannot be checked. This CDR3 contains 19 residues. Germline V lookup: CDR1 LGHDT, CDR2 YNNKEL (reference sequence). The chain's CDR3 is CASSQDLSDAGGLGKTQYF.

The chain couples TRBV28 to TRBJ1-5; without DNA, the TCRdb call of TRBD1 cannot be checked. The CDR3 loop spans 16 amino acids. Germline CDR1 reads MDHEN; CDR2 reads SYDVKM. The CDR3 loop is CASSSWGVDSNQPQHF.

The CDR3 spells CASSSVRDTQYF. The chain is built from TRBV28 and TRBJ2-3. The germline gives CDR1 MDHEN, CDR2 SYDVKM. This CDR3 comprises 12 residues.

This rearrangement joins TRBV25-1 to TRBJ1-2; the TCRdb call, TRBD1, lacks DNA for checking. Germline-derived CDR1 and CDR2 are MGHDK and SYGVNS. The CDR3 covers 15 residues. This CDR3 reads CASSERRTDPYGYTF.

The rearrangement joins TRBV6-1 to TRBJ2-5; TCRdb's D gene call, TRBD1, goes unchecked for lack of DNA. The CDR3 is 13 amino acids. Germline V CDR1 and CDR2: MNHNS, SASEGT. CDR3 sequence reads: CASSYDSQETQYF.

This sequence joins TRBV11-2 and TRBJ2-4; with no DNA, the TCRdb D assignment of TRBD1 cannot be verified. Germline V gives CDR1 SGHAT, CDR2 FQNNGV. This CDR3 has 13 residues. The CDR3 here is CASSSTGQNIQYF. The variable domain in full, completed from reference TRBV11-2 and TRBJ2-4, reads EAGVAQSPRYKIIEKRQSVAFWCNPISGHATLYWYQQILGQGPKLLIQFQNNGVVDDSQLPKDRFSAERLKGVDSTLKIQPAKLEDSAVYLCASSSTGQNIQYFGAGTRLSVL.

V is TRBV29-1 and J is TRBJ2-3; the D gene TCRdb calls, TRBD1, cannot be checked with no DNA. This CDR3 contains 14 residues. Germline V CDR1 and CDR2: SQVTM, ANQGSEA. The CDR3 spells CSVTYWGRTDTQYF.

The J gene is TRBJ2-3, the V gene TRBV4-1; there is no DNA to check the TCRdb D call of TRBD2. Germline CDR1 MGHRA, CDR2 YSYEKL. The CDR3 has 15 residues. CDR3 in amino acids: CASSQRSGGPDTQYF.

This chain uses TRBV5-1 with TRBJ2-1; no DNA is available, so the TRBD1 call from TCRdb remains unchecked. The CDR3 has 14 residues. The germline CDR1 and CDR2 sequences are SGHRS and YFSETQ. CDR3 residues: CASSLAGQNNEQFF.

The V call is TRBV5-4, the J call TRBJ2-3; TCRdb returns TRBD2, unconfirmable since there is no DNA. Germline CDR1 SGHNT, CDR2 YYREEE (reference sequence). The CDR3 spans 15 residues. The CDR3 sequence is CASSPASGGTDTQYF.

This CDR3 reads CASSQDWETGTYGYTF. This chain links TRBV4-3 with TRBJ1-2; TCRdb outputs TRBD1, but without DNA this stays unchecked. Per germline, CDR1 LGHNA and CDR2 YSLEER. CDR3 length: 16 amino acids.

This chain links TRBV5-1 with TRBJ2-1; the TCRdb call, TRBD1, lacks DNA for checking. The CDR3 consists of 15 residues. Germline V gives CDR1 SGHRS, CDR2 YFSETQ. The CDR3 spells CASSSQGVGYNEQFF.

The chain uses TRBV29-1 and TRBJ2-2. Germline CDR1 SQVTM, CDR2 ANQGSEA. The CDR3 has 12 amino acids. CDR3 sequence: CSVPAYSGELFF.

The chain couples TRBV12-3 or TRBV12-4 to TRBJ2-7. The CDR3 has 12 amino acids. The CDR3 is CASSRFVGEQYF.

V usage is TRBV20-1 and J usage is TRBJ2-4. CDR1 and CDR2 from the germline V gene are DFQATT and SNEGSKA (reference sequence). The CDR3 loop spans 13 amino acids. The CDR3 sequence: CSAFKPAKNIQYF.

This chain joins TRBV15 and TRBJ2-5; the TRBD1 assignment by TCRdb is unverifiable without DNA. The CDR3 totals 14 residues. CDR1 is LNHNV, CDR2 YYDKDF, per germline (reference sequence). CDR3 region: CATSTDAGVETQYF. Full variable domain (outside the CDR3, taken from reference TRBV15 and TRBJ2-5): DAMVIQNPRYQVTQFGKPVTLSCSQTLNHNVMYWYQQKSSQAPKLLFHYYDKDFNNEADTPDNFQSRRPNTSFCFLDIRSPGLGDTAMYLCATSTDAGVETQYFGPGTRLLVL.

The chain joins TRBV2 to TRBJ2-4; lacking DNA, the TRBD1 call made by TCRdb goes unchecked. Germline lookup yields CDR1 SNHLY and CDR2 FYNNEI. The CDR3 runs 15 residues. The CDR3: CASTDGGGSRDIQYF.

The chain employs TRBV4-1 and TRBJ1-1; without DNA, the TCRdb call of TRBD1 cannot be checked. Germline CDR1 MGHRA, CDR2 YSYEKL. The CDR3 is 14 amino acids. The CDR3 protein is CASSHAAGGTEAFF.

This sequence joins TRBV28 and TRBJ2-5; the TRBD1 assignment by TCRdb is unverifiable without DNA. This CDR3 spans 16 amino acids. Germline loops: CDR1 MDHEN, CDR2 SYDVKM. Here the CDR3 reads CASREYRDRIGETQYF.

The chain has TRBV6-5 and TRBJ2-2; TCRdb gives TRBD1 as the D gene, but with no DNA this cannot be confirmed. Per the germline V gene, CDR1 is MNHEY and CDR2 is SVGAGI. The CDR3 is 18 amino acids. CDR3 region: CASSYSPPGDGDTGELFF.

The rearrangement links TRBV2 to TRBJ2-1. The CDR3 contains 14 residues. Germline V CDR1 and CDR2: SNHLY, FYNNEI. The CDR3 spells CASSEGLADNEQFF. Full variable domain (missing parts from reference TRBV2 and TRBJ2-1): EPEVTQTPSHQVTQMGQEVILRCVPISNHLYFYWYRQILGQKVEFLVSFYNNEISEKSEIFDDQFSVERPDGSNFTLKIRSTKLEDSAMYFCASSEGLADNEQFFGPGTRLTVL.

The chain has TRBV5-1 and TRBJ2-3. Per germline, CDR1 SGHRS and CDR2 YFSETQ. The CDR3 is made up of 14 amino acids. The CDR3 reads CASSLGVGADTQYF.